This TCR beta chain was identified during a study of T cell changes during pregnancy in multiple sclerosis. Per the germline V gene, CDR1 is LNHDA and CDR2 is SQIVND (reference sequence). There are 15 residues in the CDR3. V was shortened by 1 base and J by 7 bases, with 16 bases between the two germline ends. The data were produced by immunoSEQ multiplex PCR, yet TCRdb's version contains in-frame clones alone and is incomplete. The sample has around 48,000 clones, 85% to 95% seen once. Sequences were derived from CD4+ T cells from peripheral blood mononuclear cells, sampled in the third trimester of pregnancy. J is TRBJ1-1 and V is TRBV19; the D is unclear. The source of this sequence is a female donor with multiple sclerosis, enrolled in a pregnancy study. The DNA of the CDR3 is TGTGCCAGTAGTATAGTGTGGGCGACCCCTGATGAAGCTTTCTTT. This encodes CASSIVWATPDEAFF.